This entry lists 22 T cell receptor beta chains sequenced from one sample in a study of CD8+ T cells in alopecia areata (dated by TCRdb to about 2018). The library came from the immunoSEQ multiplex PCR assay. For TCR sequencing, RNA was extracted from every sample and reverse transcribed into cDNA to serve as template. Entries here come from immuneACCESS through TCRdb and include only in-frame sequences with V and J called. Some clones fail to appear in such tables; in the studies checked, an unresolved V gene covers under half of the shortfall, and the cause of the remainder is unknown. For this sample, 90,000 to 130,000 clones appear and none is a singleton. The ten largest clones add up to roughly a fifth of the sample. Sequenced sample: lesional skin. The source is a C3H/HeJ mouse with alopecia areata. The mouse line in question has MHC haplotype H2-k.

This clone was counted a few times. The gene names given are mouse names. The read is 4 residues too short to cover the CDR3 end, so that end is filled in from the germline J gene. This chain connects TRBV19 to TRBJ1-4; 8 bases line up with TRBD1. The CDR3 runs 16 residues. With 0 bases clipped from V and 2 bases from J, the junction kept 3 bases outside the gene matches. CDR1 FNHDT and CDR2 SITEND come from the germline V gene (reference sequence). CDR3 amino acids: CASSIVTGGSNERLFF. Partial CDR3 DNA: TGTGCCAGCAGTATAGTAACAGGGGGATCCAACGAA.

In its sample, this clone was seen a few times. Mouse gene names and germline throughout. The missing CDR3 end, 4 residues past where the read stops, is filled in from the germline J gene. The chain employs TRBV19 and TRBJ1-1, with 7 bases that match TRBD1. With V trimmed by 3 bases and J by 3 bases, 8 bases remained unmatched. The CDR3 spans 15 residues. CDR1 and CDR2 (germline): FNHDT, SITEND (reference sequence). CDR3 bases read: TGTGCCAGCAGTACCCCTCACAGGGGCGACACA. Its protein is CASSTPHRGDT. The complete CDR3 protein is CASSTPHRGDTEVFF.

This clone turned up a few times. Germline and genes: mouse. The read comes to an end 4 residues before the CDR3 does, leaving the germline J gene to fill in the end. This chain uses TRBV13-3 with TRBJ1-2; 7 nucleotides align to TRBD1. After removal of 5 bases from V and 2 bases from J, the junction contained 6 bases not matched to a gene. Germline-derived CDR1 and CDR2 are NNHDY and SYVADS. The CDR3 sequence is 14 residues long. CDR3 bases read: TGTGCCAGCAGCCCACAGGGGAAGAACTCC. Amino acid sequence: CASSPQGKNS. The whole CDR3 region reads CASSPQGKNSDYTF.

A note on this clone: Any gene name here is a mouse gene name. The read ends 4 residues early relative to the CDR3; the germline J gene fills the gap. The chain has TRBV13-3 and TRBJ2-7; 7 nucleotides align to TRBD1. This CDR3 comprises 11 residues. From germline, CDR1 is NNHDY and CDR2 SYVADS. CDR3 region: CASKQGNEQYF. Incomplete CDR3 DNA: TGTGCCAGCAAACAGGGGAAT.

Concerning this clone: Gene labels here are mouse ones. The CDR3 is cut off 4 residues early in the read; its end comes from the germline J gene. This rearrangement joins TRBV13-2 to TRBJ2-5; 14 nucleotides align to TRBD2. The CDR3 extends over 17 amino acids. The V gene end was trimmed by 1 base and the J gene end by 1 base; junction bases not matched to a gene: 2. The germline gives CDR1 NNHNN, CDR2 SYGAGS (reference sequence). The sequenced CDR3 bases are TGTGCCAGCGGTGATCCGGGACTGGGGGGGCACCAAGAC. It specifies CASGDPGLGGHQD. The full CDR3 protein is CASGDPGLGGHQDTQYF.

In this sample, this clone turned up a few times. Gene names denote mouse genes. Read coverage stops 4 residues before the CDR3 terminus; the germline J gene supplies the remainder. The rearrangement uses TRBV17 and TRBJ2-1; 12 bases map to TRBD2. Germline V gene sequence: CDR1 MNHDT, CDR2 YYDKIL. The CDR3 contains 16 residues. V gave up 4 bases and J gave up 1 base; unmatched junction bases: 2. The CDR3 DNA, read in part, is TGTGCTAGCAGTATTGGGACTGGGGGGAACTATGCT. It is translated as CASSIGTGGNYA. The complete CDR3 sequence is CASSIGTGGNYAEQFF.

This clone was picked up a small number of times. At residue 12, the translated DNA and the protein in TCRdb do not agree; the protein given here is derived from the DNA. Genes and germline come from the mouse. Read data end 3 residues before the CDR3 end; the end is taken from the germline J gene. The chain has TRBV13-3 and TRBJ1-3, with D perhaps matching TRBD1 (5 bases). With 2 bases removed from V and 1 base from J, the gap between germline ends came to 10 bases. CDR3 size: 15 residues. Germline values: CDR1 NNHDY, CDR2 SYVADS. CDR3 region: CASSEEQGSGNTLYF. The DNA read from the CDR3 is TGTGCCAGCAGTGAGGAGCAGGGCTCTGGAAATACG.

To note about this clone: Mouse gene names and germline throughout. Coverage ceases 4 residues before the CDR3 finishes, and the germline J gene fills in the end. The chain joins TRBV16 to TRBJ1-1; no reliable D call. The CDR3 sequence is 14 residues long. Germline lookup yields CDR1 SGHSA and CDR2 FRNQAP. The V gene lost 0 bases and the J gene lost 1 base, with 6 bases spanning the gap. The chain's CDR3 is CASSLDTRNTEVFF. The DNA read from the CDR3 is TGTGCAAGCAGCTTAGATACCAGGAACACA.

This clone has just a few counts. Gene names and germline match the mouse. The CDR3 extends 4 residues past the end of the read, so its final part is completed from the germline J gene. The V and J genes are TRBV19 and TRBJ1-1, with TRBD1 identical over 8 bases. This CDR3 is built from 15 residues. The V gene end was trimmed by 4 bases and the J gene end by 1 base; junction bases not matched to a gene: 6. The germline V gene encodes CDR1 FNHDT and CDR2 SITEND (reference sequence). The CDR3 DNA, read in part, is TGTGCCAGCAGTGGACAGGGAGGAGGGAACACA. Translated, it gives CASSGQGGGNT. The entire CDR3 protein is CASSGQGGGNTEVFF.

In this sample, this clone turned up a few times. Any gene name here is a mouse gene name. The sequenced CDR3 bases are TGTGCCAGCGGTGATGGGGACAGGGACACA. Residues: CASGDGDRDT. The full CDR3 is CASGDGDRDTEVFF. The gene calls are TRBV13-2 and TRBJ1-1; TRBD1 aligns across 9 bases. The CDR3 is cut off 4 residues early in the read; its end comes from the germline J gene. Germline loops: CDR1 NNHNN, CDR2 SYGAGS (reference sequence). There are 14 residues in the CDR3. Trimming cost V 0 bases and J 3 bases; bases outside gene matches: 0.

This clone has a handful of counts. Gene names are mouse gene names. The CDR3 sequence is CASSPGLASAETLYF. Partial CDR3 DNA: TGTGCCAGCAGCCCTGGACTGGCTAGTGCAGAA. V gene TRBV19 combines with J gene TRBJ2-3; TRBD2 agrees at 7 bases. The read ends 4 residues before the CDR3 terminus; that terminus is restored from the germline J gene. The J segment lost 0 bases and the V segment lost 5 bases, leaving 6 bases of the junction unmatched. The CDR3 has 15 amino acids. The germline gives CDR1 FNHDT, CDR2 SITEND (reference sequence).

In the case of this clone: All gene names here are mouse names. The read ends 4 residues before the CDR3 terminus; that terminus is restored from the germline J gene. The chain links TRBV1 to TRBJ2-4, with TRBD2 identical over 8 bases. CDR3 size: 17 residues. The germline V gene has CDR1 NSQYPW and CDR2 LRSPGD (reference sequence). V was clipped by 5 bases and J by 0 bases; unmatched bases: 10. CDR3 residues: CTCSPPPGGSSQNTLYF. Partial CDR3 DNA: TGCACCTGCAGTCCTCCTCCTGGGGGGTCTAGTCAAAAC.

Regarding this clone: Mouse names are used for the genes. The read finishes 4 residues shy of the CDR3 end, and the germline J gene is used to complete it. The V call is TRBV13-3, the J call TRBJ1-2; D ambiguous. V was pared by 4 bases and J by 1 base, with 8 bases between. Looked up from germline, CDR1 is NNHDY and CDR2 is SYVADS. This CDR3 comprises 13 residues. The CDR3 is CASSYTQNSDYTF. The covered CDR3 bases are TGTGCCAGCAGTTATACACAAAACTCC.

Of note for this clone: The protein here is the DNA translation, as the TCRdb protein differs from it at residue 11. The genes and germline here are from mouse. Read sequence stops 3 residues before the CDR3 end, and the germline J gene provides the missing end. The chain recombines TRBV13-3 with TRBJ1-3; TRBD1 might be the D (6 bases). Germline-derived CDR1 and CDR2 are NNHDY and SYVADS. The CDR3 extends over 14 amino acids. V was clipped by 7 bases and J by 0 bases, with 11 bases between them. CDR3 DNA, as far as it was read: TGTGCCAGCGACACAGGGAATTCTGGAAATACG. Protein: CASDTGNSGNT. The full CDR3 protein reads CASDTGNSGNTLYF.

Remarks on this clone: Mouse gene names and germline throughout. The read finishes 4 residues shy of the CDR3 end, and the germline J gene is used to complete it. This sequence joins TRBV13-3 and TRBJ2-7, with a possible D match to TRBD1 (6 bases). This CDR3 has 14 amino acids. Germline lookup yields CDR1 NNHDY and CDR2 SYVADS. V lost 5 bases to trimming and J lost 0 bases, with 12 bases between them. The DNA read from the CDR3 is TGTGCCAGCAGCCTGGGACAAACCTCCTAT. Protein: CASSLGQTSY. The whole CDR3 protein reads CASSLGQTSYEQYF.

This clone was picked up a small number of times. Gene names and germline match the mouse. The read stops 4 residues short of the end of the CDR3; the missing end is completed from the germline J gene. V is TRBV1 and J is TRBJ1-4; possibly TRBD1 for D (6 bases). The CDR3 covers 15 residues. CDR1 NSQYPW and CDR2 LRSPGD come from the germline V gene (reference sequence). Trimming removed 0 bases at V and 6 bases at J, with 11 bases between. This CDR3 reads CTCSADQGRDERLFF. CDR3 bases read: TGCACCTGCAGTGCAGATCAGGGGCGCGACGAA.

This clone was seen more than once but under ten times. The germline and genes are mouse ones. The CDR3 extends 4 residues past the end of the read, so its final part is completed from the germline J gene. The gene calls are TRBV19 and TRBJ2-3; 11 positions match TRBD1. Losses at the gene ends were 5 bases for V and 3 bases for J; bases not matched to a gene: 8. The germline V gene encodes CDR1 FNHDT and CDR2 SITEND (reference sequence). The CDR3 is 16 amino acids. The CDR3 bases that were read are TGTGCCAGCAGCCTAGGACAGGGGGCTGGGGCAGAA. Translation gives CASSLGQGAGAE. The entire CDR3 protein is CASSLGQGAGAETLYF.

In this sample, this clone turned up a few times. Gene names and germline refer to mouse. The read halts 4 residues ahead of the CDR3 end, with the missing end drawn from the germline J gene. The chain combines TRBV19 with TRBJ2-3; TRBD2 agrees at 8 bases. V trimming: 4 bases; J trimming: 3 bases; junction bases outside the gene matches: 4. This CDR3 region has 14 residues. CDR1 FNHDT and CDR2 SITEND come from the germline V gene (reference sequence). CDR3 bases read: TGTGCCAGCAGTCCCGGGACTGGCGCAGAA. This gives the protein CASSPGTGAE. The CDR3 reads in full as CASSPGTGAETLYF. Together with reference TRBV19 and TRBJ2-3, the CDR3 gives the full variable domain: GGIITQTPKFLIGQEGQKLTLKCQQNFNHDTMYWYRQDSGKGLRLIYYSITENDLQKGDLSEGYDASREKKSSFSLTVTSAQKNEMAVFLCASSPGTGAETLYFGSGTRLTVL.

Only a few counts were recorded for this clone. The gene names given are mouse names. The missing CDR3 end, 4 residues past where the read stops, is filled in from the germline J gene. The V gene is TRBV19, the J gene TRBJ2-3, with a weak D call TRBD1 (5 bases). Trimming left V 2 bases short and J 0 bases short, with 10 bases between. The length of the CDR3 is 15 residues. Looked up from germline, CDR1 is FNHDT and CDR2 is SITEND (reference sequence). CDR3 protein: CASSIQGPSAETLYF. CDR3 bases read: TGTGCCAGCAGTATCCAGGGTCCTAGTGCAGAA.

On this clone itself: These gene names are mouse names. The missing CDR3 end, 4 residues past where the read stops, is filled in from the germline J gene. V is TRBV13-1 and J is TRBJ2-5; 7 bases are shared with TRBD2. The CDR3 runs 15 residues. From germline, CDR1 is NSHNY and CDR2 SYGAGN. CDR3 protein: CASSPRLGGTDTQYF. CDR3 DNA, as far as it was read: TGTGCCAGCAGCCCTCGACTGGGAGGAACGGAC.

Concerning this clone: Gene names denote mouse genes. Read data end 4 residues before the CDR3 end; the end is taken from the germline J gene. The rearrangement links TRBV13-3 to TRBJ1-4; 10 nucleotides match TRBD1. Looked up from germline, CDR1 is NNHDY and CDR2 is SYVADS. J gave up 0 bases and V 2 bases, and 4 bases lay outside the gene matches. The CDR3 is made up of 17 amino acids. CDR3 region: CASSERDRGISNERLFF. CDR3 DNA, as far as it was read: TGTGCCAGCAGTGAAAGGGACAGGGGTATTTCCAACGAA.

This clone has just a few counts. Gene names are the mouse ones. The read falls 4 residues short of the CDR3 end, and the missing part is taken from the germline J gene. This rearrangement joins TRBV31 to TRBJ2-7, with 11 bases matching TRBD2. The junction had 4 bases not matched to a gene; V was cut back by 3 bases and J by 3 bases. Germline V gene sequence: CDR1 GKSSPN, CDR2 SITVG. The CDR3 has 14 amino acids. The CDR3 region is CAWRPLGGRYEQYF. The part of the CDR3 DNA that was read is TGTGCCTGGAGGCCACTGGGGGGGCGCTAT.